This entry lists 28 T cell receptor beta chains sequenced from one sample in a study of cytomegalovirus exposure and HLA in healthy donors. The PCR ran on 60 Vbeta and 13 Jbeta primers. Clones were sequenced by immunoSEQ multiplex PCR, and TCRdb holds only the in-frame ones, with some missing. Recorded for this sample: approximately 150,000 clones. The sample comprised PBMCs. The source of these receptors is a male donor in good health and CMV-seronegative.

DNA of the CDR3: TGTGCCAGCAGTTTAGGGGGGGGCCACTACGAGCAGTACTTC. The encoded protein is CASSLGGGHYEQYF. This chain links TRBV27 with TRBJ2-7; a weak D match, TRBD2 (7 bases). V was clipped by 2 bases and J by 3 bases, with 11 bases between them. This CDR3 comprises 14 residues. CDR1 is MNHEY and CDR2 is SMNVEV in the germline V gene (reference sequence).

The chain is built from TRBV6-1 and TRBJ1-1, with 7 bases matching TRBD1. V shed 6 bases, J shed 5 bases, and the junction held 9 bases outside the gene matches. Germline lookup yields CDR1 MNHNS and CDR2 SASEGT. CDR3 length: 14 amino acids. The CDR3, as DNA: TGTGCCAGCAGCGATAGACAGGGATTGACTGAAGCTTTCTTT. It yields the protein CASSDRQGLTEAFF.

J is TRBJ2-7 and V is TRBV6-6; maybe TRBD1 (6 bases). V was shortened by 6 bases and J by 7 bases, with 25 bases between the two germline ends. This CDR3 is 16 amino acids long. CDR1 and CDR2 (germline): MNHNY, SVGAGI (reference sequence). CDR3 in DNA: TGTGCCAGCAGCCACCAACCAGGGGCACCCCCGGGGGAGCAGTACTTC. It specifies CASSHQPGAPPGEQYF.

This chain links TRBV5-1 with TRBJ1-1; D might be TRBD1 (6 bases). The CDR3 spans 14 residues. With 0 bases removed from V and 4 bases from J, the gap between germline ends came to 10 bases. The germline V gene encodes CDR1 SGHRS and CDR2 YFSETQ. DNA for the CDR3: TGCGCCAGCAGCTTGGGCGTGACAGGCACTGAAGCTTTCTTT. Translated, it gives CASSLGVTGTEAFF.

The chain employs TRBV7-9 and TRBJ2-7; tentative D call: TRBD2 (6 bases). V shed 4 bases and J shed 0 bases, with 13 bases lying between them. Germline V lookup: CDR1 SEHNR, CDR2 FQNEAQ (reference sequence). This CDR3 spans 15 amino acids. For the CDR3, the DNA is TGTGCCAGCAGCTCCGGGGGAAACCCCTCCTACGAGCAGTACTTC. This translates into CASSSGGNPSYEQYF.

The CDR3 here is CASSPPTGVSYEQYF. The CDR3 DNA reads as TGTGCCAGCTCACCACCGACAGGCGTCTCCTACGAGCAGTACTTC. V and J are TRBV18 and TRBJ2-7, with D tentatively TRBD1 (6 bases). V was trimmed by 0 bases and J by 0 bases, leaving 9 bases between them. This CDR3 contains 15 residues. Germline assignment: CDR1 KGHSH and CDR2 LQKENI.

The CDR3 spells CAWGQGAAGELFF. Written as DNA, the CDR3 is TGTGCCTGGGGGCAGGGGGCAGCCGGGGAGCTGTTTTTT. J is TRBJ2-2 and V is TRBV30; 8 bases agree with TRBD1. Germline CDR1 is GTSNPN and CDR2 is SVGIG (reference sequence). Trimming at V came to 5 bases and at J to 6 bases, leaving 5 bases not matched to a gene. This CDR3 spans 13 amino acids.

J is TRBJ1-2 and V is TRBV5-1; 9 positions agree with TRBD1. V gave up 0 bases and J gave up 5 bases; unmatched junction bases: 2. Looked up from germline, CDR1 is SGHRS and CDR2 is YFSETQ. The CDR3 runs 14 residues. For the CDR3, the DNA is TGCGCCAGCAGCTTGGGGACAGGGGCTTATGGCTACACCTTC. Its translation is CASSLGTGAYGYTF.

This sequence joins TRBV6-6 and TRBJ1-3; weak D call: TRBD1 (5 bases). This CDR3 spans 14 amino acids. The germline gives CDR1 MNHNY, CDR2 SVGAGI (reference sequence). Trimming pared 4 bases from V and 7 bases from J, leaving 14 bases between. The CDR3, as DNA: TGTGCCAGCAGTTTCCGGGAGGGGACGAACACCATATATTTT. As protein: CASSFREGTNTIYF.

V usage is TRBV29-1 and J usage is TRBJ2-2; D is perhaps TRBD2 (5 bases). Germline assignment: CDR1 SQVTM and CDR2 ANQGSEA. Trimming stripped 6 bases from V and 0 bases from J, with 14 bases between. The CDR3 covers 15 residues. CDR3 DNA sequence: TGCAGCGTGCCGCGCGAGGGTTCGAACACCGGGGAGCTGTTTTTT. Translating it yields CSVPREGSNTGELFF.

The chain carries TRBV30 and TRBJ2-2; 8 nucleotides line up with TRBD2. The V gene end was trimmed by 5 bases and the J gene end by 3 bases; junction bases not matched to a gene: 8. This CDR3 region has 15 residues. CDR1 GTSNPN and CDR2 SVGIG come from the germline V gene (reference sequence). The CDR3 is CAWSPTSGYTGELFF. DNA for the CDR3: TGTGCCTGGTCCCCCACTAGCGGCTACACCGGGGAGCTGTTTTTT.

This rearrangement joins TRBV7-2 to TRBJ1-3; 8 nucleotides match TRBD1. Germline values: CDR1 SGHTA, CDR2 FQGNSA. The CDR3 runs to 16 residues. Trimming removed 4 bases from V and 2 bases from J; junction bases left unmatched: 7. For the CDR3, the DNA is TGTGCCAGCAGCTACGGACAGGGAAGAGCTGGAAACACCATATATTTT. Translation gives CASSYGQGRAGNTIYF.

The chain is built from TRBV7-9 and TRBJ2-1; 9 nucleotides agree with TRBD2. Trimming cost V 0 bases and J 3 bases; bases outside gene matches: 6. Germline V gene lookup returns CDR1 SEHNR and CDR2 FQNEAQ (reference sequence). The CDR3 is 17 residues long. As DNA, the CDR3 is TGTGCCAGCAGCTTAGCCCTCGATAGCGGGGGCTACAATGAGCAGTTCTTC. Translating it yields CASSLALDSGGYNEQFF.

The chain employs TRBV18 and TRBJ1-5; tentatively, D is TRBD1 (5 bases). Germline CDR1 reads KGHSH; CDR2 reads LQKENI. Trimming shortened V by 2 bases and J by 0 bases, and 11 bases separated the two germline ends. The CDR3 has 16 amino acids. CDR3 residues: CASSPARTNSNQPQHF. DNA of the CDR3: TGTGCCAGCTCACCAGCCAGGACAAATAGCAATCAGCCCCAGCATTTT.

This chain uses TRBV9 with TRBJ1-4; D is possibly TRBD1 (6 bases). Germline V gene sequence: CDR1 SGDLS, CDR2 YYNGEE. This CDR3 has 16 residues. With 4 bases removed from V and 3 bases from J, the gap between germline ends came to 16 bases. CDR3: CASSPHPTGSNEKLFF. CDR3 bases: TGTGCCAGCAGCCCCCACCCCACAGGGTCTAATGAAAAACTGTTTTTT.

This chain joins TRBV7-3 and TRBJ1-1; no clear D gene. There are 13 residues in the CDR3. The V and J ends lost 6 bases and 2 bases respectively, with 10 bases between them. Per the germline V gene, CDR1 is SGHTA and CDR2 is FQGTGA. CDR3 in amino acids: CASSISTNTEAFF. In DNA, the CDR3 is TGTGCCAGCAGTATATCAACTAACACTGAAGCTTTCTTT.

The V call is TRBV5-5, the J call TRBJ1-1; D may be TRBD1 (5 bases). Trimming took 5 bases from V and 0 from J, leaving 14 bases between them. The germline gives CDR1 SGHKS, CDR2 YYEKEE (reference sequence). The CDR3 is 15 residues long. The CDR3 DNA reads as TGTGCCAGCAGTGGGTTCCCAGGGATGAACACTGAAGCTTTCTTT. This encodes CASSGFPGMNTEAFF.

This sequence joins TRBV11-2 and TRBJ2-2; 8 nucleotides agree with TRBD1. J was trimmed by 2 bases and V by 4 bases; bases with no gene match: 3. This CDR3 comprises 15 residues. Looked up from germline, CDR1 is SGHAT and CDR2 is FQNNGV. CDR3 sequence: CASSWGQVNTGELFF. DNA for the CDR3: TGTGCCAGCAGCTGGGGACAGGTTAACACCGGGGAGCTGTTTTTT.

CDR3 nucleotide sequence: TGTGCCAGCAGCCCGGGACAGGGTCGAGATCAGCCCCAGCATTTT. This encodes CASSPGQGRDQPQHF. The chain couples TRBV6-5 to TRBJ1-5, with 9 nucleotides matching TRBD1. This CDR3 comprises 15 residues. V shed 6 bases and J 5 bases; nucleotides not matched to a gene: 8. Germline loops: CDR1 MNHEY, CDR2 SVGAGI.

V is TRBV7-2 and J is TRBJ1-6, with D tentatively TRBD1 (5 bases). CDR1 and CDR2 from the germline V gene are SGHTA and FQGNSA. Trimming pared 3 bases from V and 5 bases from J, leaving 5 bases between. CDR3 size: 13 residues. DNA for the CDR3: TGTGCCAGCAGCTTCAGGGATAATTCACCCCTCCACTTT. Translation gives CASSFRDNSPLHF.

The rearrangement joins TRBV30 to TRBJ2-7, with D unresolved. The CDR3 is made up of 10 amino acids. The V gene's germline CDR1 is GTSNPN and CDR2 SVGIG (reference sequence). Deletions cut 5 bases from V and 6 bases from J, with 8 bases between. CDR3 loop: CAWGRTEQYF. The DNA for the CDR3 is TGTGCCTGGGGCAGAACCGAGCAGTACTTC.

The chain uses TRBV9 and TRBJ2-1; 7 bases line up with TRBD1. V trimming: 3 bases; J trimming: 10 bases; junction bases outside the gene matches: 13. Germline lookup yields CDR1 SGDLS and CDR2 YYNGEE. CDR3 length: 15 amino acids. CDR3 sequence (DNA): TGTGCCAGCAGCGAAGGGACAGAACCTCTGCGGGAGCAGTTCTTC. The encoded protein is CASSEGTEPLREQFF.

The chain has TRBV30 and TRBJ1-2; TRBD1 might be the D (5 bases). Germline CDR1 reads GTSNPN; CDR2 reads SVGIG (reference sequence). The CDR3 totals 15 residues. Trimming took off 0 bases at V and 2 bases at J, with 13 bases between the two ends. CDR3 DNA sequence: TGTGCCTGGAGTGTCGCCCGTCGGGGGAACTATGGCTACACCTTC. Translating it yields CAWSVARRGNYGYTF.

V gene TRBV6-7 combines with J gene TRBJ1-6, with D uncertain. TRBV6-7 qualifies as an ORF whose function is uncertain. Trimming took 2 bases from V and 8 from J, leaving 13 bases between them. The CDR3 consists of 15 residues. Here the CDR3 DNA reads TGTGCCAGCAGTTACGCACGGACTGTTGATTCACCCCTCCACTTT. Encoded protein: CASSYARTVDSPLHF.

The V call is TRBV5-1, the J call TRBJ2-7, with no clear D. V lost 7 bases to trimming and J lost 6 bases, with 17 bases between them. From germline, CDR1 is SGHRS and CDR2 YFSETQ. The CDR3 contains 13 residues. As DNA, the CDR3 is TGCGCCAGCTCCGAGAGTAGCTCCGGCGAGCAGTACTTC. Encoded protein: CASSESSSGEQYF.

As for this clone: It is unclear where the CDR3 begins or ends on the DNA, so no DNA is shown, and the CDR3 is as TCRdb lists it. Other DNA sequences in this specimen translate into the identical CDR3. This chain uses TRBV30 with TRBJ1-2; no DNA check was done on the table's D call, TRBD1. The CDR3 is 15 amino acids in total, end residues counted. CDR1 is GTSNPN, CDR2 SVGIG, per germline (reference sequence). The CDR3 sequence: CAWSIFGQGNYGYTF.

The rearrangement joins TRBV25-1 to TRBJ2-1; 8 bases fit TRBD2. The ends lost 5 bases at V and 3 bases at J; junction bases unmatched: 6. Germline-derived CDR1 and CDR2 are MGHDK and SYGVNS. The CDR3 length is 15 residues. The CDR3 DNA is TGTGCCAGCAGTAACGGCGGGGGGATCTACAATGAGCAGTTCTTC. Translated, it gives CASSNGGGIYNEQFF.

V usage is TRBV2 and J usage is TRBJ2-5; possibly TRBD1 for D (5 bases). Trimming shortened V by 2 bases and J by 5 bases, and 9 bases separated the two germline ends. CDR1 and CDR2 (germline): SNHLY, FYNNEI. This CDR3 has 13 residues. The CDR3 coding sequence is TGTGCCAGCAGTGAAAGGGGTCCGGAGACCCAGTACTTC. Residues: CASSERGPETQYF.